This T cell receptor beta chain appears in the sequencing data of a study of blood T cell repertoires in COVID-19 (dated by TCRdb to about 2020). About the investigation overall: Samples from collaborators originated in the United States, Italy and Spain and spanned both the acute and convalescent phases of COVID-19. The prospective study material was composed of cDNA or gDNA derived from T cells, B-cell-depleted T cells, or PBMCs. Deeply sampled blood TCRbeta repertoires from subjects exposed to, actively infected with, or recovered from COVID-19 were included in the dataset. A freely available public database, intended as a resource for researchers studying the immune response to SARS-CoV-2, is where the repertoires were released. The samples were drawn from two sources: the first 160 participants of the ongoing ImmuneRACE study, and over 1,000 subjects contributed by 6 global collaborators. The sample metadata nearly always contained a de-identified subject ID, COVID-19 status, age in years and sex. Where available, HLA class I and class II types were obtained from metadata supplied by the sample provider rather than from assay-based typing.

Each collaborating institution followed its own protocols to collect whole blood in K2EDTA tubes. For TCRbeta analysis, collaborator samples were shipped as frozen whole blood, as isolated PBMCs, or as DNA extracted from either sample type. Results and caveats for the whole study, not just this receptor: The amount of clinical and demographic metadata varied by source and participant and was provided uncurated.

TCRbeta CDR3 regions were amplified from genomic DNA using the immunoSEQ Assay, a bias-controlled multiplex PCR. Regarding the original processing steps: Within the assay, amplification of reference gene primers was used to estimate how many nucleated cells each sample contained. To quantify the absolute abundance of each unique TCRbeta CDR3 rearrangement, sequence reads were collapsed and filtered. Productive Simpson clonality was computed per sample as the square root of Simpson's diversity index over productive rearrangements. TCRdb mirrors the immuneACCESS table, restricted to in-frame sequences. Some clones are absent from its copies; in checked studies, under half trace to an unresolved V gene, and the reason for the others is unknown. The V and J calls and clone size are taken from that table; D and trimming were inferred from the DNA. Within this sample are 95,000 to 150,000 clones, with around 81% of them counted one time only. The top ten clonotypes cover around 4.1% of the sample.

From cysteine to phenylalanine, the CDR3 is 15 amino acids long. Only the CDR3 DNA is retained, 45 bases long and in frame from the first base. The germline V gene gives CDR1 as SGHRS and CDR2 as YFSETQ. After removal of 2 bases from V and 3 bases from J, the junction retains 5 bases not matched to a gene. With regard to this clone: No antigen is known for it. No quality values exist for individual bases; no much larger clone is one base distant.

Sequencing used peripheral blood. The rearrangement combines TRBV5-1 with TRBJ1-1; TRBD1 aligns with 9 central bases. The sequence was collected from a woman aged 50 to 60 with acute or convalescent COVID-19. The nucleotides read TGCGCCAGCAGCTTTTCTCGACAGGGGGACACTGAAGCTTTCTTT. This codes for CASSFSRQGDTEAFF.